Here is one TCR beta chain with its context. By how much of the sample it makes up, this clonotype is large (0.1 to 1%). This clone's antigen is unknown. Qualities for individual bases were not recorded, and no much larger clone is one base off. This specimen belongs to a study of CD4 and CD8 cells across lung adenocarcinoma regions (dated by TCRdb to the late 2010s). As for the study more broadly: The study examined intratumor heterogeneity of the T cell receptor repertoire by comparing tumor centers with tumor margins.

Donors were patients with localized lung adenocarcinoma, a subtype of non-small cell lung cancer. Samples were obtained from the margins of localized lung adenocarcinomas. For TCR repertoire analysis, CD4+ T cells from tumor tissue were profiled apart from CD8+ T cells. Library generation was performed with PCR. Reads for this sample came from a HiSeq X Ten. The raw public reads went through TCRdb reprocessing: fastp at Q25, MiXCR clone calling, in-frame beta chains kept. Each CDR3 protein appears once, grouped with its most common genes and DNA. Here the sample has around 4,000 distinct CDR3 sequences; about 53% occur a single time. In total, the top ten clones hold less than 25% of the sample. Specimen: CD4+ T cells from the margin of a lung tumor. The cell subset or site label for this specimen denotes: tumor margin region. The sequence came from a female donor with lung adenocarcinoma. The CD4 and CD8 labels of this study may be unreliable.

The DNA is as follows: TGTGCCAGCAGTCCCCGGGTGGCGGGGGGTCAGGAGACCCAGTACTTC. This sequence encodes CASSPRVAGGQETQYF. The chain is made from TRBV6-1 and TRBJ2-5; the junction holds 8 bases that match TRBD2. From its cysteine to its phenylalanine, the CDR3 spans 16 amino acids. The retained sequence is limited to the CDR3, 48 bases, with the frame set at the first base. Looking up the germline V gene yields CDR1 MNHNS and CDR2 SASEGT. The germline V and J ends show losses of 5 bases and 5 bases respectively, and no gene match explains 13 bases of the junction.